This T cell receptor beta chain came from a study of brain T cells in children with intractable seizures. Study-wide findings and caveats: HCMV serostatus was not known, and viral specificity came from CDR3 similarity only.

This clone was seen more than once but under ten times. The antigen remains undetermined. Method: immunoSEQ multiplex PCR; TCRdb's copy keeps in-frame clones and lacks some. This table has fewer than 150,000 clones, 85% to 95% appearing once. Sequencing was limited to surgery cases with top T cell transcript signatures in brain tissue. At least one anti-epileptic drug was given before surgery. The source material was peripheral blood, sampled at surgery. The receptor comes from a boy younger than two with hemimegalencephaly and intractable seizures.

CDR3 in amino acids: CASSPWTGSLGSPLHF. In DNA form, the CDR3 reads TGTGCCAGCAGCCCATGGACAGGATCCCTCGGTTCACCCCTCCACTTT. The chain links TRBV7-9 to TRBJ1-6, with TRBD1 matching over 7 bases. V was clipped by 5 bases and J by 9 bases; unmatched bases: 13. The CDR3 spans 16 residues. CDR1 and CDR2 (germline): SEHNR, FQNEAQ (reference sequence).